This T cell receptor (beta chain) is from a study of siplizumab effects on memory and regulatory T cells. Study results and caveats: Naive T cells were seen as more diverse than memory cells and as major alloresponse contributors. The study found that siplizumab significantly reduced alloreactive sequences traceable to unstimulated CD4+ memory cells.

To note about this clone: What it binds is unknown.

Clones were sequenced by immunoSEQ multiplex PCR, and TCRdb holds only the in-frame ones, with some missing. The table records about 110,000 clones, 92% of them present only once. The germline CDR1 and CDR2 sequences are MNHNY and SVGAGI (reference sequence). The V gene lost 5 bases and the J gene lost 5 bases, with 9 bases spanning the gap. The CDR3 has 12 residues. This rearrangement joins TRBV6-6 to TRBJ1-1; D remains unclear. The sequenced sample was Tregs sorted from blood. The sequence came from a human donor in good health. The CDR3 DNA follows: TGTGCCAGCAGTCCAAGAATGACTGAAGCTTTCTTT. Translation gives CASSPRMTEAFF.